This TCR beta chain was documented in a study of blood T cell repertoires in COVID-19. Across the whole study: Samples taken during acute and convalescent COVID-19 were collected in the United States, Italy and Spain.

V lost 0 bases, J lost 5 bases, and 7 bases lay in between. This CDR3 is 13 amino acids long. Germline V gives CDR1 SGDLS, CDR2 YYNGEE. Using immunoSEQ multiplex PCR, the repertoire was profiled, and TCRdb retains in-frame clones only, with some absent. The repertoire consists of about 130,000 clones, with around 88% occurring once and the leading ten covering under 13%. V gene TRBV9 combines with J gene TRBJ2-3, with D possibly matching TRBD2 (6 bases). The material sequenced was peripheral blood. The receptor comes from a man aged 50-59 years with acute or convalescent COVID-19. This CDR3 is CASSVGRGDTQYF. CDR3 in DNA: TGTGCCAGCAGCGTAGGGAGGGGAGATACGCAGTATTTT.